The T cell receptor beta chain described here comes from a study of TIL therapy for anti-PD-1-resistant metastatic lung cancer. This CDR3 has 14 residues. In germline, CDR1 is SEHNR, CDR2 FQNEAQ (reference sequence). V trimming: 8 bases; J trimming: 7 bases; junction bases outside the gene matches: 12. The libraries were made with immunoSEQ v3. Repertoires were generated with immunoSEQ multiplex PCR, while TCRdb's copy carries only in-frame clones and drops some. In the table there are approximately 9,400 clones, around 54% of which are singletons. Time point of the sample: pre-treatment sample, taken before nivolumab and TIL therapy. Tumor tissue came from excised metastases, mostly pleural nodules or supraclavicular lymph nodes.

The TCR originated in a person aged 25 to 80 with non-small cell lung cancer. The source was tumor tissue, collected at baseline. This sequence joins TRBV7-9 and TRBJ2-7; 9 bases line up with TRBD1. DNA for the CDR3: TGTGCCAGCTCCTTAGTACAGGGGGCAGGGGAGCAGTACTTC. Translating it yields CASSLVQGAGEQYF.